This TCR beta chain originates from a study of cytomegalovirus exposure and HLA in healthy donors (dated by TCRdb to the late 2010s). Regarding the study in general: In an earlier analysis of about 560 of the donors, 250 to 300 Gb of sequence data and 117 million unique TCR beta sequences from 150 million to 200 million T cells were reported. Roughly 300 gigabases of sequencing data and 70 million to 100 million unique TCR sequences were included in an early release covering about 700 HLA-typed donors. Among the approximately 420 genotyped donors, around 81% belonged to the genetic ancestry cluster associated with self-reported Caucasian donors. The aim of the study was to test whether cataloging public T cell receptors could identify signatures of past pathogen exposure. The T cell repertoires of under 700 subjects were profiled by immunosequencing and related to cytomegalovirus serostatus. Along with the approximately 700-subject first cohort, a separate validation cohort of 120 different subjects was used. The study combined high-throughput TCR immunosequencing, statistical association of individual TCRs with disease status, and machine learning to predict cytomegalovirus infection status. A later analysis re-examined previously published TCR beta repertoires from several hundred donors and added high-resolution HLA genotyping to investigate patterns of TCR occurrence. In the later analysis, no new phenotypic data were used to find candidate immune exposures; instead, reliance was placed on TCR beta sequences and their occurrence across donors. An earlier analysis of fewer than 700 of the donors applied high-throughput TCR beta sequencing to assess whether each TCR beta V gene segment acted as functional or pseudogenic. Alongside the repertoire data, information on donor age, sex, ethnicity and CMV serostatus was compiled. Genome-wide SNP genotypes for about three fifths of the roughly 670 donors were used in a later genetic analysis, which treated that subset as a discovery cohort. Every repertoire in the discovery cohort had been generated on one and the same sequencing platform. HLA typing included class I and class II loci at four-digit resolution. Typing coverage differed by locus: A, B, C, DRB1 and DQB1 were typed in about 629-630 donors, DQA1 in 500 to 550, DPA1 in 600 to 610, and DPB1 in just under 480. Roughly 5 DR-DQ haplotypes were handled as single units for association and clustering, since linkage in the cohort was strong. Across around 400 genotyped donors of the cohort, an average of roughly 200,000 unique TCR beta nucleotide sequences per donor were sequenced, and around 19% of those sequences were non-productive. Paper-wide results and their limitations: In this cohort, only TCR beta chains were sequenced, and detectable features were limited by the absence of alpha or paired-chain data. A total of fewer than 200 TCR beta chains were listed by the study as associated with cytomegalovirus. A further reported finding was that TCR beta sequences accurately predicted the HLA-A and HLA-B alleles for most subjects in the first cohort. Three of the identified cytomegalovirus-associated TCR beta chains were confirmed in vitro to be specific for cytomegalovirus antigens. A later genetic analysis reported fewer N-insertions in productive TCRs among donors in an Asian-associated ancestry cluster than the roughly 700-donor mean. Several of the top co-occurrence clusters appeared to be linked to parvovirus B19, influenza, CMV and Epstein-Barr virus, according to a later analysis. V-gene and J-gene trimming of TCR beta chains was associated with a missense DCLRE1C variant in a later genetic analysis, and the association was replicated in an independent cohort. According to the authors, the approach could potentially be generalized to other disease states and immunological phenotypes. In both the original and validation cohorts, the classifier was reported to diagnose cytomegalovirus status with high specificity and sensitivity. Compared with equally common non-associated chains, HLA-associated TCR beta chains in a later analysis were more clonally expanded and had lower generation probabilities. Because HLA typing was missing for some donors at each locus, association tests included only the typed subset. Presence/absence analyses assumed roughly uniform sequencing depth across donors, an assumption that may not hold. Most TCR sequences were observed very rarely across donors, whereas some public TCRs were present in many individuals. At a false discovery rate of 0.05, a later analysis linked 16,951 TCR beta sequences to specific HLA alleles. CMV serostatus was the only immune exposure information available for the cohort. The 87-base-pair reads could not distinguish some IMGT-functional V segments, including TRBV6-2 and TRBV6-3, so those segments were excluded. In a later analysis, TCR association rates were found to vary across HLA loci, with the most associated TCRs seen for DRB1 alleles and the fewest for HLA-C alleles. Assigning TCR associations to individual alleles was difficult when HLA alleles, especially DR and DQ, strongly co-occurred. In an earlier analysis of 500 to 650 of the donors, most TCR beta V segments appeared in productive rearrangements about 87% or about 30% of the time, broadly matching IMGT annotations. A cluster of highly shared sequence variants was judged likely to be a technical artifact of the sequencing pipeline. The earlier analysis of nearly 600 of the donors excluded approximately 15 rarely observed V segments, including chromosome 9 orphons, because counts were too low. Linkage disequilibrium might explain the correlated functional status among segregating V segments, but an unknown experimental factor could not be excluded. Most CMV-associated TCR beta chains appeared to be HLA-restricted in a later analysis, and the HLA associations seemed to be driven largely by CMV exposure.

With regard to this clone: The specificity of this receptor is unknown. The input lacks base qualities; no much larger clone sits a single base away.

Relative to germline, V is missing 6 bases and J is missing 5 bases, with 13 bases of the junction outside any gene match. The CDR3 sequence holds 15 residues, the cysteine and phenylalanine included. Kept here is only the CDR3 DNA, which spans 45 bases and is read in frame from base 1. The germline V gene supplies CDR1 SGHRS and CDR2 YFSETQ. The protocol used for the library was the immunoSEQ multiplex PCR assay. The multiplex PCR relied on a mix of 60 forward primers for TCR Vbeta segments and 13 reverse primers for TCR Jbeta segments. A multiplex PCR assay on genomic DNA amplified the CDR3 region of rearranged TCR beta genes. The amplified TCR beta libraries were sequenced on the Illumina HiSeq System as 87-base-pair reads. On the authors' methods: Across the roughly 600 repertoires, a later analysis counted some 81 million unique TCR beta chains, around 10 million of which were shared by at least two donors. To remove PCR and sequencing errors, raw reads were error-corrected and collapsed into unique sequences using a nearest-neighbor algorithm that merged closely related sequences. Alignment of CDR3 sequences to IMGT reference sequences was used to assign V, D and J gene segments. Each retained sequence needed at least a six-nucleotide match to both a V gene segment and a J gene segment. A rearrangement was called productive if the CDR3 had no stop codons and remained in frame with V and J, and every other rearrangement was called non-productive. Following IMGT convention, CDR3 was defined as the stretch from the second conserved V-encoded cysteine up to the conserved J-encoded phenylalanine. The earlier analysis of some 600 of the donors excluded sequences that lacked an unambiguous match to a single V gene segment. In an earlier analysis of 587 of the donors, a V segment was called functional when productive rearrangements were above 56.7%, and segregating when the standard deviation between donors exceeded 5%. A statistical classification framework was built to diagnose cytomegalovirus status from the catalog of TCR beta chain sequences. In a later analysis, V and J genes were assigned by comparing TCR nucleotide sequences against IMGT/GENE-DB human TR gene sequences. In a later analysis, CDR3 sequences and most-parsimonious VDJ recombination scenarios were assigned using the TCRdist pipeline. In a later analysis, each TCR beta chain was defined by its CDR3 amino acid sequence together with its V-gene family, and reads without a unique V-gene family were excluded. To address suspected cross-contamination and a sequencing artifact, a later analysis removed 592 highly shared, low-generation-probability nucleotide sequences. In a later analysis, a clonal expansion index was calculated for each public chain from normalized within-repertoire ranks of inferred template counts. Generation probabilities in a later analysis came from a VDJ recombination model fitted to out-of-frame rearrangements, and those results were checked against IGoR. A later analysis scored TCR-TCR, TCR-HLA and TCR-CMV co-occurrence with hypergeometric tests, applying a repertoire-size bias correction to TCR pairs. In a later analysis, false discovery rates were estimated by permuting HLA or CMV assignments 20 times. In a later analysis, co-occurring TCRs were grouped using DBSCAN, with TCRdist sequence similarity added in when clustering inside HLA-allele-positive subsets. Co-occurrence clustering excluded repertoires with fewer than 30,000 or more than 120,000 public chains, plus five with anomalous nucleotide sharing. The immuneACCESS repertoire file appears here via TCRdb, limited to in-frame rearrangements. These files lack a portion of the clones; in checked studies, under half of the deficit traces to unresolved V genes, and the cause of the others is not known. The DNA was the basis for D and trimming; V, J and clone size are from that table. This sample is represented by some 190,000 clones; more than 75% of them were singletons. Over 2% of the sample lies in the top ten.

The cohort consisted of 666 healthy bone marrow donors. Cohort members were all nominally healthy when sampled, although unrecorded immune exposures were likely present. The donor tested CMV seropositive and was one of the 289 seropositive cohort members. Every donor gave a peripheral blood sample, and the peripheral blood mononuclear cells from that sample were used for TCR beta sequencing. Genomic DNA was extracted from the blood cell samples with the Qiagen DNeasy Blood Extraction Kit. The receptor's source is a woman aged 25 to 39 in good health and CMV-seropositive. The sequenced sample consisted of PBMCs. The chain joins TRBV5-1 to TRBJ1-2; TRBD1 matches 7 bases in the middle. For the CDR3, the sequence is CASKGWDRGGYGYTF. The DNA reads TGCGCCAGCAAAGGGTGGGACAGAGGAGGTTATGGCTACACCTTC.